The rows below give T cell receptor beta chains drawn from one sample of a study of cytomegalovirus exposure and HLA in healthy donors. This table comes from immunoSEQ multiplex PCR, and its TCRdb copy is limited to in-frame clones, with some not included. The sample carries 110,000 to 150,000 clones, 77% recorded once. What was sequenced was PBMCs. The origin of the receptors is a female donor in good health and CMV-seronegative. The CDR3 runs from the conserved cysteine through the conserved F or W. Fields, in order: clone size, V gene, D gene, J gene, CDR3 protein, CDR3 DNA. A D gene is named only where the DNA matches it firmly. The listing skips clone size in some rows; elsewhere it reads once, few, many or a size class.

>-|TRBV7-8|-|TRBJ1-1
CASSRTAGTEAFF
TGTGCCAGCAGCCGGACGGCGGGCACTGAAGCTTTCTTT
>-|TRBV2|-|TRBJ2-1
CASRTGQSNEQFF
TGTGCCAGCAGAACCGGACAGTCCAATGAGCAGTTCTTC
>-|TRBV27|-|TRBJ2-2
CASSFLLQGPGELFF
TGTGCCAGCAGTTTCCTTCTGCAGGGCCCCGGGGAGCTGTTTTTT
>-|TRBV7-3|-|TRBJ2-3
CASSFMHADTQYF
TGTGCCAGCAGCTTTATGCACGCGGATACGCAGTATTTT
>once|TRBV7-8|-|TRBJ1-5
CASSLVREDQPQHF
TGTGCCAGCAGCTTAGTCCGAGAAGATCAGCCCCAGCATTTT
>once|TRBV13|TRBD2|TRBJ2-3
CASSLRRLAGGGTNTQYF
TGTGCCAGCAGCTTAAGGCGACTAGCGGGGGGGGGCACGAATACGCAGTATTTT
>-|TRBV10-1|-|TRBJ1-1
CASSESPGRDTEAFF
TGCGCCAGCAGTGAGTCCCCGGGAAGAGATACTGAAGCTTTCTTT
>-|TRBV11-3|-|TRBJ2-7
CASSLAGRGAKTYEQYF
TGTGCCAGCAGCTTAGCGGGACGCGGGGCTAAGACCTACGAGCAGTACTTC
>-|TRBV6-6|-|TRBJ1-1
CASSPPSNRVTEAFF
TGTGCCAGTTCGCCCCCTTCCAACAGGGTCACTGAAGCTTTCTTT
>-|TRBV6-6|TRBD1|TRBJ2-7
CASSSLGTGGYEQYF
TGTGCCAGCAGTTCCCTAGGGACAGGGGGTTACGAGCAGTACTTC
>-|TRBV7-3|-|TRBJ2-7
CASSPGIASYEQYF
TGTGCCAGCAGCCCAGGGATTGCTTCCTACGAGCAGTACTTC
>-|TRBV11-2|TRBD1|TRBJ2-1
CASLERQGNHSYNEQFF
TGTGCCAGCTTGGAAAGACAGGGCAATCACTCCTACAATGAGCAGTTCTTC
>-|TRBV18|-|TRBJ1-4
CASSPEIQEKLFF
TGTGCCAGCTCACCCGAAATCCAGGAAAAACTGTTTTTT
>-|TRBV5-1|TRBD1|TRBJ1-2
CASSPGTGVTYGYTF
TGCGCCAGCAGCCCCGGGACAGGGGTGACCTATGGCTACACCTTC
>many|TRBV2|TRBD2|TRBJ2-1
CASTASGRLGEQFF
TGTGCCAGCACGGCCAGCGGGAGGCTTGGTGAGCAGTTCTTC
>few|TRBV18|-|TRBJ1-2
CASSPYEYGEPNYGYTF
TGTGCCAGCTCACCATATGAGTACGGTGAGCCTAACTATGGCTACACCTTC
>few|TRBV2|-|TRBJ1-1
CASTRNTEAFF
TGTGCCAGCACCCGGAACACTGAAGCTTTCTTT
>-|TRBV15|TRBD2|TRBJ2-7
CATSREGTSGGHSSYEQYF
TGTGCCACCAGCAGAGAAGGGACTAGCGGGGGCCATAGCTCCTACGAGCAGTACTTC
>-|TRBV28|TRBD1|TRBJ1-5
CASSSRTGPDQPQHF
TGTGCCAGCAGTTCTCGGACAGGACCTGATCAGCCCCAGCATTTT
>-|TRBV9|TRBD2|TRBJ2-1
CASSSGLAGYNEQFF
TGTGCCAGCAGCTCGGGACTAGCGGGCTACAATGAGCAGTTCTTC
>-|TRBV25-1|TRBD1|TRBJ2-5
CASSEAGGAKTQYF
TGTGCCAGCAGCGAAGCAGGGGGCGCGAAGACCCAGTACTTC
>few|TRBV27|-|TRBJ2-3
CASSFWAVGDTQYF
TGTGCCAGCAGTTTTTGGGCAGTTGGAGATACGCAGTATTTT
>-|TRBV9|TRBD1|TRBJ2-1
CASREWVGTEVPYNEQFF
TGTGCCAGCAGAGAATGGGTAGGGACAGAGGTGCCCTACAATGAGCAGTTCTTC
>-|TRBV27|-|TRBJ2-3
CASSFAGTQYF
TGTGCCAGCAGTTTCGCAGGGACGCAGTATTTT
>-|TRBV7-9|-|TRBJ2-3
CASSPKISADTQYF
TGTGCCAGCAGCCCGAAAATCAGCGCAGATACGCAGTATTTT
>-|TRBV6-6|TRBD1|TRBJ1-4
CASSRTGSYEKLFF
TGTGCCAGCAGTAGGACAGGCTCCTATGAAAAACTGTTTTTT
>-|TRBV28|TRBD1|TRBJ1-2
CASSGPGTGSYGYTF
TGTGCCAGCAGTGGACCCGGGACAGGGAGCTATGGCTACACCTTC
>once|TRBV27|-|TRBJ1-2
CASSLSGLMGYGYTF
TGTGCCAGCAGTTTATCCGGGTTAATGGGCTATGGCTACACCTTC
>-|TRBV2|TRBD1|TRBJ2-5
CASSRDRETQYF
TGTGCCAGCAGCCGGGACAGAGAGACCCAGTACTTC
>-|TRBV6-1|-|TRBJ2-1
CASSEGSRVMHNEQFF
TGTGCCAGCAGTGAAGGGAGCAGGGTCATGCACAATGAGCAGTTCTTC
>-|TRBV6-5|-|TRBJ1-1
CASSLRGEAFF
TGTGCCAGCAGCCTACGCGGTGAAGCTTTCTTT
>few|TRBV10-3|TRBD2|TRBJ2-7
CASSEAGSPREQYF
TGTGCCAGCAGTGAAGCGGGGTCGCCTCGGGAGCAGTACTTC
>-|TRBV7-2|-|TRBJ2-7
CASSLISGDYEQYF
TGTGCCAGCAGCCTTATCTCAGGGGACTACGAGCAGTACTTC
>-|TRBV7-9|TRBD1|TRBJ2-1
CASSLDGGTGEEQFF
TGTGCCAGCAGCTTAGATGGAGGGACAGGGGAAGAGCAGTTCTTC
>-|TRBV7-9|TRBD1|TRBJ2-3
CSSSLETGNTDTQYF
TGTTCCAGCAGCTTAGAGACAGGGAACACAGATACGCAGTATTTT
>few|TRBV2|-|TRBJ1-1
CASRSQDRRGAFF
TGTGCCAGCAGGAGTCAGGACCGGCGGGGAGCTTTCTTT
>-|TRBV27|-|TRBJ1-6
CASSLSAGTPNSPLHF
TGTGCCAGCAGTTTATCGGCGGGCACCCCGAATTCACCCCTCCACTTT
>-|TRBV27|TRBD1|TRBJ2-7
CASSLWGQGSYEQYF
TGTGCCAGCAGTTTATGGGGACAGGGATCCTACGAGCAGTACTTC
>few|TRBV4-2|-|TRBJ2-7
CASSPGRGLHEQYF
TGTGCCAGCAGCCCGGGCAGGGGCCTTCACGAGCAGTACTTC
>once|TRBV11-3|TRBD1|TRBJ2-1
CASSLIPGQGENEQFF
TGTGCCAGCAGCTTAATCCCGGGACAGGGTGAAAATGAGCAGTTCTTC
>-|TRBV29-1|-|TRBJ1-2
CSVQTQGGGYTF
TGCAGCGTGCAAACACAGGGCGGGGGCTACACCTTC